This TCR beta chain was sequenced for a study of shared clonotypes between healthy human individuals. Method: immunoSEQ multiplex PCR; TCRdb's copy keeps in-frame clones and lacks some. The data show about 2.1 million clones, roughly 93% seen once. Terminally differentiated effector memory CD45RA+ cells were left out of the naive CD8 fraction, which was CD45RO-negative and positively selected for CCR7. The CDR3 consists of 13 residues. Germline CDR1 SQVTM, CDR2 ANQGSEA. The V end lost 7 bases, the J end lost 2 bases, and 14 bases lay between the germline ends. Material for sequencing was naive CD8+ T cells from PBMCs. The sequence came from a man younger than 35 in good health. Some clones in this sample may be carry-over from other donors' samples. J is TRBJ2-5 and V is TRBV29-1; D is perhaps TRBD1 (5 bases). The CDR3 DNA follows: TGCAGCGCAGCGACTGACAGTCAAGAGACCCAGTACTTC. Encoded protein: CSAATDSQETQYF. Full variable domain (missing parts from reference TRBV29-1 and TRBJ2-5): SAVISQKPSRDICQRGTSLTIQCQVDSQVTMMFWYRQQPGQSLTLIATANQGSEATYESGFVIDKFPISRPNLTFSTLTVSNMSPEDSSIYLCSAATDSQETQYFGPGTRLLVL.